This T cell receptor beta chain was sequenced for a study of shared clonotypes between healthy human individuals. General study findings and limits: A generally larger estimated richness was seen in naive subsets than in memory subsets. Generation probabilities of non-shared clonotypes were lower (relative to those shared by all four donors).

Evenly divided among several immunoSEQ plates was the genomic DNA of each subset. This table comes from immunoSEQ multiplex PCR, and its TCRdb copy is limited to in-frame clones, with some not included. This sample has 2 million or so clones, with about 95% found just once. As regards this clone: Its target is not known. Other nucleotide sequences in the sample specify the same CDR3.

Germline values: CDR1 SNHLY, CDR2 FYNNEI. V lost 3 bases to trimming and J lost 7 bases, with 7 bases between them. The CDR3 has 12 residues. Naive CD8 cells were CD45RO-negative, positively selected for CCR7, excluding terminally differentiated effector memory CD45RA+ cells. The chain has TRBV2 and TRBJ1-5, with a weak D call TRBD1 (5 bases). The sequence came from a man aged 18 to 30 in good health. Sequencing was performed on naive CD8+ T cells sorted from blood. In nucleotides, the CDR3 is TGTGCCAGCAGTGATGGGGGACAGCCCCAGCATTTT. Its translation is CASSDGGQPQHF.